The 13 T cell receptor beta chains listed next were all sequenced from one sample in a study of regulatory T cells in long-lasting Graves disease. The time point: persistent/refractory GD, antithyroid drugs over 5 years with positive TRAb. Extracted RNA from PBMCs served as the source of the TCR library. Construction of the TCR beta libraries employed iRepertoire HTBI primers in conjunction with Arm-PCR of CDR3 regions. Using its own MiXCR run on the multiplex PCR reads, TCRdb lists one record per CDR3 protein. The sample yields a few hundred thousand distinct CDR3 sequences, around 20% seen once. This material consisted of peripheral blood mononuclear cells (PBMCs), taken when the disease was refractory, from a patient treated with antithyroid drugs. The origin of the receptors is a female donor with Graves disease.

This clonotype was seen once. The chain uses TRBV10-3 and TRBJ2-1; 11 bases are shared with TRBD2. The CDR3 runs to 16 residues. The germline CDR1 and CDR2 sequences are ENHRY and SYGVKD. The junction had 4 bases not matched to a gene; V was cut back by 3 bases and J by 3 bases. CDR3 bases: TGTGCCATCAGTGACCTCACTAGCGGGAGCTACAATGAGCAGTTCTTC. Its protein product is CAISDLTSGSYNEQFF.

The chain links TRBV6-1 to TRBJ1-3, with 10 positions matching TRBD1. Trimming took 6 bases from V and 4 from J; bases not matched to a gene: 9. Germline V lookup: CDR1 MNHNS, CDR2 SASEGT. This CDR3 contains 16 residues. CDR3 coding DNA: TGTGCCAGCAGACGGGGGGGACAGGGGTCCGGAAACACCATATATTTT. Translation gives CASRRGGQGSGNTIYF.

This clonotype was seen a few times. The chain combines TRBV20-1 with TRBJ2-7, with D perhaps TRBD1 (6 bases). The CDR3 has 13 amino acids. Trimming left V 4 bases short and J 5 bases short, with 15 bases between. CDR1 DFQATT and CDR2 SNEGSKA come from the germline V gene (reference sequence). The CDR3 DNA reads TGCAGTGCTAACACAGGGTTTTGGGACGAGCAGTACTTC. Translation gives CSANTGFWDEQYF.

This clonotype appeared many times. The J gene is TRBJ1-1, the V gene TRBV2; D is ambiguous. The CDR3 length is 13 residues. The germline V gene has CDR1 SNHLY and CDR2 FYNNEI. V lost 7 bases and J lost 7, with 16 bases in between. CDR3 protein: CASIPRPHYEAFF. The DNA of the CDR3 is TGTGCCAGCATCCCACGCCCCCACTATGAAGCTTTCTTT.

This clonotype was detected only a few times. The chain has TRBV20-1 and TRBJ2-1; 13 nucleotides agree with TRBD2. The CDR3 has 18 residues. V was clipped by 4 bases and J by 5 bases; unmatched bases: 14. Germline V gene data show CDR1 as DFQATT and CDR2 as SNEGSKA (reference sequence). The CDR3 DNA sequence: TGCAGTGCTAACCCACTAGCGGGAGGGCCCGCCCGGCACAATGAGCAGTTCTTC. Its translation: CSANPLAGGPARHNEQFF.

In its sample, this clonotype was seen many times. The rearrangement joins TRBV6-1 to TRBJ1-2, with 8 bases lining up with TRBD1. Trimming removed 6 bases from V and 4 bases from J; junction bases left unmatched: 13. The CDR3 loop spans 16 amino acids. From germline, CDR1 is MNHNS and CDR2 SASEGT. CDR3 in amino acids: CASRGTGETLIYGYTF. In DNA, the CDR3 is TGTGCCAGCAGGGGGACAGGTGAAACCCTAATCTATGGCTACACCTTC.

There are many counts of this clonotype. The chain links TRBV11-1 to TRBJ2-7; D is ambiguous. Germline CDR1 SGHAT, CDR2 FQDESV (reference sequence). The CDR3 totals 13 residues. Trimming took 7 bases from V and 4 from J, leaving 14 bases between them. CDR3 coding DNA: TGTGCCAGCACCAGCTACGCAGCTTACGAGCAGTACTTC. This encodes CASTSYAAYEQYF.

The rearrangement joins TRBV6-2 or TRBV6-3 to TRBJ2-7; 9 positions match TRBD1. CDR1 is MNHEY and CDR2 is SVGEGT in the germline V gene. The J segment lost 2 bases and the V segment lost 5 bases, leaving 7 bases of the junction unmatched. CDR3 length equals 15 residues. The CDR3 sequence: CASSDRGSPPYEQYF. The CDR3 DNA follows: TGTGCCAGCAGTGACAGGGGGTCTCCACCCTACGAGCAGTACTTC.

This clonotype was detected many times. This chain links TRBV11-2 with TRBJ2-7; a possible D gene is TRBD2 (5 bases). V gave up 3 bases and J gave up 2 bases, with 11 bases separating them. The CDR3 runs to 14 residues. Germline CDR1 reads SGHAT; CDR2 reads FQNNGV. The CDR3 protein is CASSLRGPTYEQYF. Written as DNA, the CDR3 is TGTGCCAGCAGCTTGCGCGGGCCTACCTACGAGCAGTACTTC.

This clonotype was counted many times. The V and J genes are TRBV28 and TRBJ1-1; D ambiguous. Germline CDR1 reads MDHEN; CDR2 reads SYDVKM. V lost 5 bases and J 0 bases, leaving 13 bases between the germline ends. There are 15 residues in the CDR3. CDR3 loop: CASSTPARVNTEAFF. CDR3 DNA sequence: TGTGCCAGCAGTACACCCGCTCGGGTGAACACTGAAGCTTTCTTT.

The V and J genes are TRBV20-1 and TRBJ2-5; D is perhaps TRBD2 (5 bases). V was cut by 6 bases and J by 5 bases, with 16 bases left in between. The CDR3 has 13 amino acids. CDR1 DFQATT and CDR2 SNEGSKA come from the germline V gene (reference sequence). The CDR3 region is CSANQMRGETQYF. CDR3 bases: TGCAGTGCCAATCAGATGAGAGGGGAGACCCAGTACTTC.

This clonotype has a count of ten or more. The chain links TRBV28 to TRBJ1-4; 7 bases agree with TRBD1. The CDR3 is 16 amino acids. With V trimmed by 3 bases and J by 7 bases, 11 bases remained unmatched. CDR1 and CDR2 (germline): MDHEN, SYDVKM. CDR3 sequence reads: CASSFGQDDSGEKLFF. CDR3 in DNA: TGTGCCAGCAGTTTTGGACAGGACGACTCGGGTGAAAAACTGTTTTTT. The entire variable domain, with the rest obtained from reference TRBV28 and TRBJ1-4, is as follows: DVKVTQSSRYLVKRTGEKVFLECVQDMDHENMFWYRQDPGLGLRLIYFSYDVKMKEKGDIPEGYSVSREKKERFSLILESASTNQTSMYLCASSFGQDDSGEKLFFGSGTQLSVL.

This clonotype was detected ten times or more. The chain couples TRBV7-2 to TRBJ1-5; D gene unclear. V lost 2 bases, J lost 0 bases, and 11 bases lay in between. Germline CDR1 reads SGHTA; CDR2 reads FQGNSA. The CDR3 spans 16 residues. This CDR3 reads CASSLRAVYSNQPQHF. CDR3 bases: TGTGCCAGCAGCTTACGGGCAGTATATAGCAATCAGCCCCAGCATTTT.